This record looks at one T cell receptor beta chain sequence and its context. Sequencing used immunoSEQ multiplex PCR; TCRdb keeps in-frame clones, though not all of them. The table includes hundreds of thousands of clones, roughly 90% detected once. The record originates from a study of blood T cell repertoires in COVID-19. The CDR3 covers 15 residues. J lost 5 bases, V lost 2 bases, and 4 bases had no gene match. The V gene's germline CDR1 is MDHEN and CDR2 SYDVKM. V usage is TRBV28 and J usage is TRBJ2-2, with TRBD2 matching over 8 bases. This sequence was found in a woman in her thirties with COVID-19, enrolled during active disease. The specimen was peripheral blood. CDR3 residues: CASSLVLAATGELFF. Here the CDR3 DNA reads TGTGCCAGCAGTTTAGTACTAGCGGCAACCGGGGAGCTGTTTTTT.